Described below is a single TCR beta chain sequence and its context. A Seattle source enrolled patients during active infection and followed them longitudinally. The record originates from a study of blood T cell repertoires in COVID-19. The wider study: COVID-19 samples, acute and convalescent, were from the United States, Italy and Spain. The cDNA or gDNA used as material had been derived from T cells, B-cell-depleted T cells, or PBMCs.

This CDR3 has 15 amino acids. Per germline, CDR1 MRHNA and CDR2 SNTAGT. The germline V and J ends were trimmed by 3 bases and 8 bases, with 16 bases remaining between them. Assay: immunoSEQ multiplex PCR; the TCRdb copy retains only in-frame clones and omits some. The sample gives 140,000 or so clones, around 84% of which show up once; approximately 9% is in the top ten. The sequencing sample was made of peripheral blood. This TCR was sampled from a man aged 25 to 45 with COVID-19, enrolled during active disease. The chain recombines TRBV6-4 with TRBJ2-2; possible D gene TRBD1, 7 bases. Here the CDR3 DNA reads TGTGCCAGCAGTGAAGCGGCAGGGGGGACAGGGGAGCTGTTTTTT. This encodes CASSEAAGGTGELFF.